Presented here are 31 T cell receptor beta chains from one specimen sequenced in a study of response to subunit inactivated influenza vaccine. Each CDR3 protein gets one entry after TCRdb re-called the RT-PCR reads with MiXCR. There are approximately 530,000 distinct CDR3 sequences in the sample; less than 7.5% occur only once, and around 12% lies in the top ten. The sample here was PBMCs from blood, taken around 25 months after vaccination. Receptors originate from a man aged 45 to 75 who received an inactivated influenza vaccine.

The chain recombines TRBV6-2 or TRBV6-3 with TRBJ2-1; no firm D call. The CDR3 extends over 15 amino acids. The V end lost 1 base, the J end lost 0 bases, and 7 bases lay between the germline ends. The germline gives CDR1 MNHEY, CDR2 SVGEGT. In DNA form, the CDR3 reads TGTGCCAGCAGTTACTTTGTCGCCTCCTACAATGAGCAGTTCTTC. Its protein is CASSYFVASYNEQFF.

Many counts were recorded for this clonotype. The chain couples TRBV5-5 to TRBJ1-2, with D perhaps matching TRBD1 (5 bases). The germline V gene has CDR1 SGHKS and CDR2 YYEKEE (reference sequence). This CDR3 spans 14 amino acids. V dropped 4 bases and J dropped 2 bases, with 12 bases sitting between them. The DNA for the CDR3 is TGTGCCAGCAGCCTTTGGGACGGAAACTATGGCTACACCTTC. Its translation: CASSLWDGNYGYTF.

This clonotype was observed a few times. This chain uses TRBV7-2 with TRBJ2-4; maybe TRBD1 (5 bases). Trimming shortened V by 2 bases and J by 4 bases, and 9 bases separated the two germline ends. The CDR3 is 14 amino acids. Germline V gives CDR1 SGHTA, CDR2 FQGNSA. CDR3 DNA sequence: TGTGCCAGCAGCTTAATACAGGATAAAAACATTCAGTACTTC. Translation: CASSLIQDKNIQYF.

CDR3 in amino acids: CASSLGRDRANQETQYF. CDR3 coding DNA: TGCGCCAGCAGCTTGGGGCGGGACAGGGCCAACCAAGAGACCCAGTACTTC. The chain joins TRBV5-1 to TRBJ2-5; 9 nucleotides match TRBD1. V lost 0 bases, J lost 0 bases, and 6 bases stayed unmatched. The CDR3 consists of 17 residues. The germline gives CDR1 SGHRS, CDR2 YFSETQ.

This clonotype was counted between two and nine times. The rearrangement joins TRBV7-2 to TRBJ1-4; D ambiguous. The length of the CDR3 is 15 residues. Trimming stripped 1 base from V and 6 bases from J, with 12 bases between. Germline V gene lookup returns CDR1 SGHTA and CDR2 FQGNSA. The CDR3 here is CASSLDGNGYEKLFF. CDR3 coding DNA: TGTGCCAGCAGCTTAGACGGAAATGGATATGAAAAACTGTTTTTT.

On this clonotype itself: The junction does not match germline at one end; this may be a read error. The V gene is TRBV5-1, the J gene TRBJ2-1; 9 bases fit TRBD2. In germline, CDR1 is SGHRS, CDR2 YFSETQ. The CDR3 sequence is 17 residues long. Here the CDR3 reads CANSLEGASGKSDEQFF. The CDR3 nucleotides are TGCGCCAACAGCTTGGAGGGCGCTAGCGGGAAATCGGATGAGCAGTTCTTC.

The chain joins TRBV29-1 to TRBJ2-7, with TRBD2 as a possible D gene (6 bases). The CDR3 consists of 14 residues. V dropped 3 bases and J dropped 4 bases, with 16 bases sitting between them. Germline CDR1 and CDR2: SQVTM and ANQGSEA. CDR3 nucleotides: TGCAGCGTTGATTTGGTCGGGAGCGGGTACGAGCAGTACTTC. This gives the protein CSVDLVGSGYEQYF.

The chain uses TRBV24-1 and TRBJ1-5, with D possibly TRBD1 on 5 matching bases. Germline CDR1 KGHDR, CDR2 SFDVKD. The length of the CDR3 is 11 residues. V was cut by 3 bases and J by 10 bases, with 6 bases left in between. The CDR3 here is CATSDGGPQHF. As DNA, the CDR3 is TGTGCCACCAGTGATGGGGGTCCCCAGCATTTT.

The genes are TRBV5-6 and TRBJ2-3; D remains unclear. The germline V gene encodes CDR1 SGHDT and CDR2 YYEEEE. Trimming pared 6 bases from V and 5 bases from J, leaving 13 bases between. There are 13 residues in the CDR3. The chain's CDR3 is CASNAVVRDTQYF. The CDR3 bases are TGTGCCAGCAATGCCGTCGTGAGAGATACGCAGTATTTT.

This clonotype was counted a few times. The chain links TRBV6-2 or TRBV6-3 to TRBJ2-7, with D perhaps being TRBD1 or TRBD2 (7 bases each). The CDR3 is 16 residues long. Between the trimmed V and J ends, which lost 2 bases and 1 base, there was a span of 15 bases. Germline lookup yields CDR1 MNHEY and CDR2 SVGEGT. The CDR3 loop is CASSYIGRTGSYEQYF. CDR3 DNA: TGTGCCAGCAGTTACATCGGGAGGACAGGATCCTACGAGCAGTACTTC.

The genes are TRBV29-1 and TRBJ1-1; TRBD1 is a possible D gene (5 bases). The V and J ends lost 2 bases and 4 bases respectively, with 14 bases between them. Per germline, CDR1 SQVTM and CDR2 ANQGSEA. The CDR3 runs to 14 residues. In DNA, the CDR3 is TGCAGCGTTGAACGGGGGGTCAGTGCCACTGAAGCTTTCTTT. It encodes CSVERGVSATEAFF.

The sample holds many counts of this clonotype. The V gene is TRBV28, the J gene TRBJ1-2; D is unresolved. V dropped 6 bases and J dropped 3 bases, with 14 bases sitting between them. From germline, CDR1 is MDHEN and CDR2 SYDVKM. The CDR3 is 14 amino acids. This chain's CDR3 is CASRAHSLDYGYTF. CDR3 nucleotides: TGTGCCAGCAGAGCCCACAGTTTAGACTATGGCTACACCTTC.

The table lists this clonotype with a few counts. V usage is TRBV10-3 and J usage is TRBJ2-7; D gene unclear. Trimming stripped 0 bases from V and 4 bases from J, with 10 bases between. The germline CDR1 and CDR2 sequences are ENHRY and SYGVKD. This CDR3 has 14 residues. CDR3: CAISESKKRYEQYF. DNA for the CDR3: TGTGCCATCAGTGAGTCGAAGAAACGATACGAGCAGTACTTC.

This clonotype was detected only a few times. The chain has TRBV6-7 and TRBJ2-7, with TRBD2 identical over 10 bases. TRBV6-7 is identified as an open reading frame with a role that is uncertain. There are 13 residues in the CDR3. V gave up 9 bases and J gave up 3 bases; unmatched junction bases: 5. CDR3 sequence: CARRTSGNYEQYF. The CDR3 DNA sequence: TGTGCCAGGAGAACTAGCGGGAACTACGAGCAGTACTTC.

In its sample, this clonotype was seen many times. This chain uses TRBV28 with TRBJ2-1; 7 bases are shared with TRBD2. Unmatched junction bases numbered 12, after V lost 6 bases and J lost 4 bases. Germline CDR1 reads MDHEN; CDR2 reads SYDVKM. CDR3 length equals 16 residues. The CDR3 loop is CASSPEGTSVYNEQFF. CDR3 in DNA: TGTGCCAGCAGCCCCGAAGGAACTAGCGTATACAATGAGCAGTTCTTC.

This clonotype was seen only a few times. J is TRBJ2-4 and V is TRBV11-3, with D possibly TRBD2 on 6 matching bases. This CDR3 contains 14 residues. Germline CDR1 reads SGHNT; CDR2 reads YENEEA. V lost 2 bases and J 5 bases, leaving 10 bases between the germline ends. CDR3 protein: CASSLRGGENIQYF. DNA of the CDR3: TGTGCCAGCAGCTTAAGGGGAGGTGAAAACATTCAGTACTTC.

This clonotype occurred many times. The chain couples TRBV5-1 to TRBJ2-7; 8 positions match TRBD2. The CDR3 totals 15 residues. Germline V gives CDR1 SGHRS, CDR2 YFSETQ. With 4 bases clipped from V and 2 bases from J, the junction kept 8 bases outside the gene matches. CDR3 in amino acids: CASSLTTSATYEQYF. DNA for the CDR3: TGCGCCAGCAGCCTAACGACTAGCGCCACCTACGAGCAGTACTTC.

About this clonotype itself: A much more abundant neighbour one base away suggests this may be a read error. The chain uses TRBV12-3 or TRBV12-4 and TRBJ1-1, with 7 bases identical to TRBD1. The CDR3 is 13 residues long. J gave up 6 bases and V 6 bases, and 7 bases lay outside the gene matches. The CDR3 nucleotides read TGTGCCAGCAGACCAACAGGGGACGCTGAAGCTTTCTTT. This codes for CASRPTGDAEAFF.

This clonotype was counted ten times or more. V usage is TRBV5-1 and J usage is TRBJ2-3, with a tentative D call TRBD2 (6 bases). Trimming shortened V by 0 bases and J by 5 bases, and 13 bases separated the two germline ends. The CDR3 consists of 15 residues. The germline gives CDR1 SGHRS, CDR2 YFSETQ. CDR3 sequence (DNA): TGCGCCAGCAGCTTGGCACTCGCGGGGTTAGATACGCAGTATTTT. This gives the protein CASSLALAGLDTQYF.

This clonotype was found a few times. The CDR3 DNA is TGTGCCAGCAGTAACCAGGGGGCCCCTAACTATGGCTACACCTTC. This codes for CASSNQGAPNYGYTF. This chain links TRBV6-5 with TRBJ1-2; TRBD1 matches at 8 bases. Trimming cost V 5 bases and J 0 bases; bases outside gene matches: 5. The CDR3 runs 15 residues. Per germline, CDR1 MNHEY and CDR2 SVGAGI.

This clonotype was counted many times. The genes are TRBV7-9 and TRBJ2-5; D remains unclear. This CDR3 region has 12 residues. Germline V CDR1 and CDR2: SEHNR, FQNEAQ (reference sequence). V was shortened by 5 bases and J by 3 bases, with 7 bases between the two germline ends. Here the CDR3 DNA reads TGTGCCAGCAGCCGTAGGGAAGAGACCCAGTACTTC. Its translation: CASSRREETQYF.

This rearrangement joins TRBV6-2 or TRBV6-3 to TRBJ2-1; tentatively, D is TRBD1 (6 bases). The V end was cut by 4 bases, the J end by 10 bases, with 11 bases between. CDR1 is MNHEY and CDR2 is SVGEGT in the germline V gene. The CDR3 consists of 12 residues. The CDR3 reads CASSSLGTEQFF. The CDR3 region has the DNA TGTGCCAGCAGTTCCCTCGGGACAGAGCAGTTCTTC.

This clonotype appeared a few times. V usage is TRBV21-1 and J usage is TRBJ2-7; the DNA was not used to check the table's D call, TRBD1. TRBV21-1 corresponds to a pseudogene. The CDR3 sequence is 14 residues long. CDR3 nucleotide sequence: TGTGCCAGCAGCAAAACGGGACAGCGCTACGAGCAGTACTTC. Its translation is CASSKTGQRYEQYF.

The table lists this clonotype with many counts. V is TRBV7-2 and J is TRBJ1-4; unclear D gene. Germline CDR1 and CDR2: SGHTA and FQGNSA. V was trimmed by 5 bases and J by 4 bases, leaving 17 bases between them. The CDR3 runs to 16 residues. CDR3 bases: TGTGCCAGCAGCCGCGCTGGGAACAGCCTTAATGAAAAACTGTTTTTT. Translated, it gives CASSRAGNSLNEKLFF.

This clonotype occurred many times. One end of the junction is discordant with germline, which a read error may explain. The rearrangement joins TRBV5-1 to TRBJ2-7; TRBD1 matches 7 bases. Germline CDR1 and CDR2: SGHRS and YFSETQ. This CDR3 has 13 amino acids. The CDR3, as DNA: TGTGCCAGCAGTCCGACAGGGAACTACGAGCAGTACTTC. Its protein product is CASSPTGNYEQYF.

The rearrangement joins TRBV7-9 to TRBJ2-5; TRBD1 might be the D (5 bases). Trimming pared 1 base from V and 5 bases from J, leaving 14 bases between. CDR1 SEHNR and CDR2 FQNEAQ come from the germline V gene (reference sequence). The CDR3 is made up of 15 amino acids. The CDR3: CASSLVGRAGETQYF. DNA of the CDR3: TGTGCCAGCAGCTTAGTGGGCAGGGCCGGGGAGACCCAGTACTTC.

In its sample, this clonotype was seen a few times. J is TRBJ1-1 and V is TRBV5-8, with D unresolved. Looked up from germline, CDR1 is SGHTS and CDR2 is YDEGEE. The V gene lost 0 bases and the J gene lost 3 bases, with 9 bases spanning the gap. This CDR3 spans 14 amino acids. The CDR3 DNA reads as TGTGCCAGCAGCTTGGAGCGGATGGACACTGAAGCTTTCTTT. Its protein is CASSLERMDTEAFF.

This chain links TRBV28 with TRBJ1-2; no firm D call. V lost 4 bases to trimming and J lost 4 bases, with 16 bases between them. Germline values: CDR1 MDHEN, CDR2 SYDVKM. The CDR3 is 15 residues long. CDR3 sequence: CASSSTGVGFYGYTF. Written as DNA, the CDR3 is TGTGCCAGCAGTTCCACGGGCGTGGGCTTCTATGGCTACACCTTC.

This clonotype has only a few counts. The chain couples TRBV7-9 to TRBJ1-1; the D gene is possibly TRBD1 (5 bases). CDR1 and CDR2 (germline): SEHNR, FQNEAQ (reference sequence). This CDR3 comprises 15 residues. Trimming removed 3 bases from V and 4 bases from J, with 15 bases in between. The CDR3, as DNA: TGTGCCAGCAGCTTCTCCGGGACGGGGGGCACTGAAGCTTTCTTT. Protein: CASSFSGTGGTEAFF.

In its sample, this clonotype was seen a few times. J is TRBJ1-2 and V is TRBV24-1; D call uncertain. Trimming left V 2 bases short and J 7 bases short, with 13 bases between. The germline gives CDR1 KGHDR, CDR2 SFDVKD. The CDR3 runs 14 residues. The CDR3 nucleotides read TGTGCCACCAGTGATTACGCTTCGTCCGGTGGCTACACCTTC. The encoded protein is CATSDYASSGGYTF.

This clonotype was counted a few times. The chain has TRBV15 and TRBJ1-1; the D gene is possibly TRBD1 (6 bases). Trimming took 3 bases from V and 6 from J, leaving 14 bases between them. In germline, CDR1 is LNHNV, CDR2 YYDKDF (reference sequence). The CDR3 extends over 14 amino acids. The CDR3 nucleotides are TGTGCCACCAGCAGGGGAAGGGGGGGTTCTGAAGCTTTCTTT. This translates into CATSRGRGGSEAFF.